This T cell receptor (beta chain) was captured by sequencing in a study of vaccination and CD4 T cells after COVID-19. Study in general: Once diagnosed, patients had post-COVID samples drawn a median about 100 days later (range 35 to 161).

Study outcomes and limitations: Convalescent patients' clones that were vaccine-specific were spike mono-reactive in 304 of 307 cases.

At the Johns Hopkins FTIC core, DNA taken from cultured CD4+ T cells was sequenced by way of the Oncomine TCR Beta short-read assay. From cultured CD4+ T cells, genomic DNA was extracted. MiXCR, run by TCRdb on the PCR reads, gives a single entry per CDR3 protein. Among 9,500 to 15,000 distinct CDR3 sequences, approximately 65% were seen once, and the ten largest hold roughly 20%. Worth noting for this clonotype: What it binds is unknown. The junction differs from germline at one of its ends, possibly a read error.

Germline V gives CDR1 SGHNT, CDR2 YYREEE (reference sequence). The CDR3 runs to 17 residues. The treatment was: approximately nine-day PBMC culture with coronavirus spike peptide pools or control peptides (ViraFEST assay). Sequenced: CD4+ T cells from blood, cultured in vitro. The chain employs TRBV5-4 and TRBJ2-1; 7 nucleotides agree with TRBD1. The clonotype originates from a human donor who had recovered from COVID-19. The CDR3, as DNA: TGTGCCAGCGGCTTCGGCCTGGACAGGAACTCCTACAATGAGCAGTTCTTC. It yields the protein CASGFGLDRNSYNEQFF. Drawing the rest from reference TRBV5-4 and TRBJ2-1, the complete variable domain is ETGVTQSPTHLIKTRGQQVTLRCSSQSGHNTVSWYQQALGQGPQFIFQYYREEENGRGNFPPRFSGLQFPNYSSELNVNALELDDSALYLCASGFGLDRNSYNEQFFGPGTRLTVL.